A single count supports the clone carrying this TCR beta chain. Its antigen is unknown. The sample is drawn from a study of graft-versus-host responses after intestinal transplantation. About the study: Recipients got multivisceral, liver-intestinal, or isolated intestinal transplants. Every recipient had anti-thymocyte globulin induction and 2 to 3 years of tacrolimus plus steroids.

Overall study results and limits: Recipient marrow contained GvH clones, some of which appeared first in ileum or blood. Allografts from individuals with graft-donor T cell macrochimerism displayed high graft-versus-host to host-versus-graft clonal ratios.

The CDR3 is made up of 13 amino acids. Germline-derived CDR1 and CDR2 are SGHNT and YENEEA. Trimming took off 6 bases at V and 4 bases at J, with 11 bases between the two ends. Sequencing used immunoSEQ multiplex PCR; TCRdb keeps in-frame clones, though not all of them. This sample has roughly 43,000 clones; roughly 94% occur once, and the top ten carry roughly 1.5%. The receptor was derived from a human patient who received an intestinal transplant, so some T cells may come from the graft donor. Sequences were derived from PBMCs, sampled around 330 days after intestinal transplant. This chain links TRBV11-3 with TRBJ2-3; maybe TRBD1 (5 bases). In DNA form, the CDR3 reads TGTGCCAGCAGGGGGCCCGAACCAGATACGCAGTATTTT. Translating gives CASRGPEPDTQYF.